This TCR beta chain appears in the sequencing data of a study of blood T cell repertoires in COVID-19. Study-wide context: T cells, B-cell-depleted T cells, or PBMCs provided the cDNA or gDNA that served as material.

TCRdb keeps only in-frame clones here, not all; method: immunoSEQ multiplex PCR. The sample comprises some 76,000 clones, 86% of which are singletons, and about a sixth rests with the top ten. CDR1 and CDR2 from the germline V gene are SGHNT and YYREEE (reference sequence). The CDR3 extends over 17 amino acids. V lost 2 bases, J lost 4 bases, and 19 bases lay in between. The sequenced material came from peripheral blood. This receptor was identified in a man older than 75 in a cohort sampled during active COVID-19. The chain is built from TRBV5-4 and TRBJ2-1, with D possibly matching TRBD2 (6 bases). Here the CDR3 DNA reads TGTGCCAGCAGCTTTGGAGGGTCGGCCATCATTTACAATGAGCAGTTCTTC. Translated: CASSFGGSAIIYNEQFF.